Listed here are 19 T cell receptor beta chains from one sample, sequenced in a study of cytomegalovirus exposure and HLA in healthy donors. The PCR was carried out with 60 Vbeta primers and 13 Jbeta primers. Assay used: immunoSEQ multiplex PCR; TCRdb lists only in-frame clones, some missing. The sample records under 95,000 clones, roughly 72% being singletons. The sample taken for sequencing was PBMCs. These receptors were collected from a man aged 25-40 years in good health and CMV-seropositive.

The CDR3 coding sequence is TGTGCCAGTAGTATGCGGACTAGCGGGATGTACGAGCAGTACTTC. This encodes CASSMRTSGMYEQYF. V gene TRBV19 combines with J gene TRBJ2-7, with 12 bases fitting TRBD2. The CDR3 has 15 amino acids. Trimming took 3 bases from V and 4 from J; bases not matched to a gene: 4. Germline V gene sequence: CDR1 LNHDA, CDR2 SQIVND (reference sequence).

The chain couples TRBV7-9 to TRBJ2-7, with TRBD2 as a possible D gene (6 bases). The length of the CDR3 is 14 residues. Germline values: CDR1 SEHNR, CDR2 FQNEAQ (reference sequence). Trimming cost V 3 bases and J 4 bases, with 13 bases left between them. The CDR3 sequence is CASSFGVRGYEQYF. In DNA, the CDR3 is TGTGCCAGCAGCTTCGGAGTTCGGGGGTACGAGCAGTACTTC.

The J gene is TRBJ2-5, the V gene TRBV7-2; 7 bases map to TRBD2. Germline CDR1 SGHTA, CDR2 FQGNSA. The CDR3 sequence is 14 residues long. Trimming removed 5 bases from V and 5 bases from J; junction bases left unmatched: 8. The chain's CDR3 is CASSPNGGRETQYF. As DNA, the CDR3 is TGTGCCAGCAGCCCGAACGGGGGGAGGGAGACCCAGTACTTC.

J is TRBJ2-1 and V is TRBV11-3; TRBD1 matches 7 bases. V gave up 3 bases and J gave up 4 bases; unmatched junction bases: 6. The germline V gene encodes CDR1 SGHNT and CDR2 YENEEA. CDR3 size: 15 residues. CDR3 DNA: TGTGCCAGCAGCTTCTCCGGGACAGTATACAATGAGCAGTTCTTC. Translated, it gives CASSFSGTVYNEQFF.

V usage is TRBV28 and J usage is TRBJ1-6; 8 bases fit TRBD1. Germline V gives CDR1 MDHEN, CDR2 SYDVKM. The CDR3 loop spans 15 amino acids. V was clipped by 7 bases and J by 7 bases; unmatched bases: 9. The DNA of the CDR3 is TGTGCCAGCAACTCCGGCCAGGGGGCAAATTCACCCCTCCACTTT. Translation: CASNSGQGANSPLHF.

The rearrangement uses TRBV9 and TRBJ1-2; D possibly corresponds to TRBD1 (5 bases). V was cut by 3 bases and J by 2 bases, with 11 bases left in between. Germline V gene lookup returns CDR1 SGDLS and CDR2 YYNGEE. The CDR3 is 14 amino acids. CDR3 DNA sequence: TGTGCCAGCAGCGGCAGGGAATTGAACTATGGCTACACCTTC. The encoded protein is CASSGRELNYGYTF.

The chain links TRBV27 to TRBJ2-7, with a tentative D call TRBD2 (5 bases). V was shortened by 2 bases and J by 5 bases, with 10 bases between the two germline ends. The germline gives CDR1 MNHEY, CDR2 SMNVEV (reference sequence). The CDR3 consists of 13 residues. The CDR3, as DNA: TGTGCCAGCAGTTTAGGGAGTATCAACGAGCAGTACTTC. Residues: CASSLGSINEQYF.

The chain recombines TRBV7-9 with TRBJ2-7; 7 bases fit TRBD2. Per the germline V gene, CDR1 is SEHNR and CDR2 is FQNEAQ (reference sequence). The CDR3 is made up of 16 amino acids. The ends lost 5 bases at V and 6 bases at J; junction bases unmatched: 16. DNA for the CDR3: TGTGCCAGCAGCGATGACCGGGACTATGCTCGGATCGAGCAGTACTTC. Translating gives CASSDDRDYARIEQYF.

This clone has a handful of counts. The chain links TRBV30 to TRBJ1-2; D unresolved. V was cut by 4 bases and J by 5 bases, with 11 bases left in between. The germline V gene encodes CDR1 GTSNPN and CDR2 SVGIG (reference sequence). The CDR3 runs 12 residues. The CDR3 sequence: CAWKARQYGYTF. The CDR3 DNA reads as TGTGCCTGGAAGGCCAGGCAATATGGCTACACCTTC. The variable domain in full, with the rest retrieved from reference TRBV30 and TRBJ1-2, is SQTIHQWPATLVQPVGSPLSLECTVEGTSNPNLYWYRQAAGRGLQLLFYSVGIGQISSEVPQNLSASRPQDRQFILSSKKLLLSDSGFYLCAWKARQYGYTFGSGTRLTVV.

In this sample, this clone turned up once. This chain links TRBV4-2 with TRBJ1-1; D not certain. Germline loops: CDR1 LGHNA, CDR2 YNFKEQ. Trimming took 0 bases from V and 0 from J, leaving 8 bases between them. There are 15 residues in the CDR3. This chain's CDR3 is CASSQEADLNTEAFF. CDR3 in DNA: TGTGCCAGCAGCCAAGAGGCAGACTTGAACACTGAAGCTTTCTTT.

Details on this clone: The same CDR3 can be traced to other DNA sequences in this sample. The chain links TRBV5-6 to TRBJ2-5; 7 bases are shared with TRBD1. V lost 1 base to trimming and J lost 7 bases; unmatched junction nucleotides: 4. The CDR3 is 13 residues long. Per the germline V gene, CDR1 is SGHDT and CDR2 is YYEEEE. The CDR3 loop is CASSLLGGGTQYF. Written as DNA, the CDR3 is TGTGCCAGCAGCTTGTTAGGGGGCGGGACCCAGTACTTC. The full variable domain, rest sourced from reference TRBV5-6 and TRBJ2-5, is DAGVTQSPTHLIKTRGQQVTLRCSPKSGHDTVSWYQQALGQGPQFIFQYYEEEERQRGNFPDRFSGHQFPNYSSELNVNALLLGDSALYLCASSLLGGGTQYFGPGTRLLVL.

Only a few counts were recorded for this clone. The rearrangement joins TRBV4-2 to TRBJ2-7; 7 positions match TRBD2. The CDR3 sequence is 15 residues long. The germline gives CDR1 LGHNA, CDR2 YNFKEQ. V was clipped by 1 base and J by 2 bases; unmatched bases: 5. The CDR3: CASSQGERGTYEQYF. Written as DNA, the CDR3 is TGTGCCAGCAGCCAAGGTGAGCGGGGTACCTACGAGCAGTACTTC.

The chain employs TRBV7-3 and TRBJ2-3; a possible D gene is TRBD1 (5 bases). Per germline, CDR1 SGHTA and CDR2 FQGTGA. This CDR3 is built from 15 residues. V was trimmed by 3 bases and J by 2 bases, leaving 12 bases between them. The CDR3 DNA follows: TGTGCCAGCAGCTTGATGGGGCCTTACACAGATACGCAGTATTTT. Its translation: CASSLMGPYTDTQYF.

This chain links TRBV5-6 with TRBJ1-3; 10 nucleotides line up with TRBD1. Trimming at V came to 4 bases and at J to 3 bases, leaving 13 bases not matched to a gene. Germline lookup yields CDR1 SGHDT and CDR2 YYEEEE. The CDR3 spans 18 residues. This CDR3 is CASSPLPGQGSSGNTIYF. The CDR3 DNA follows: TGTGCCAGCAGCCCCTTACCGGGACAGGGGTCTAGTGGAAACACCATATATTTT.

The V call is TRBV10-3, the J call TRBJ1-6; 9 bases fit TRBD1. The V segment lost 8 bases and the J segment 7 bases; nucleotides outside the gene matches: 9. The CDR3 totals 15 residues. Germline CDR1 is ENHRY and CDR2 is SYGVKD. CDR3 residues: CAIALTGTGNSPLHF. CDR3 in DNA: TGTGCCATCGCCCTGACCGGGACAGGGAATTCACCCCTCCACTTT.

The chain combines TRBV5-4 with TRBJ1-2; D may be TRBD1 (6 bases). Deletions cut 6 bases from V and 8 bases from J, with 17 bases between. This CDR3 is 13 amino acids long. Per germline, CDR1 SGHNT and CDR2 YYREEE (reference sequence). CDR3 protein: CASTGGGAVGYTF. The CDR3 DNA sequence: TGTGCCAGCACAGGAGGGGGGGCAGTGGGCTACACCTTC.

This clone has a single count. The chain has TRBV5-4 and TRBJ2-3; 9 positions match TRBD1. The germline CDR1 and CDR2 sequences are SGHNT and YYREEE (reference sequence). V gave up 4 bases and J gave up 0 bases; unmatched junction bases: 6. The CDR3 runs to 16 residues. The CDR3 reads CASSREQGASTDTQYF. Written as DNA, the CDR3 is TGTGCCAGCAGCCGAGAACAGGGGGCAAGCACAGATACGCAGTATTTT. The complete variable domain, with remaining parts taken from reference TRBV5-4 and TRBJ2-3, reads ETGVTQSPTHLIKTRGQQVTLRCSSQSGHNTVSWYQQALGQGPQFIFQYYREEENGRGNFPPRFSGLQFPNYSSELNVNALELDDSALYLCASSREQGASTDTQYFGPGTRLTVL.

This clone appeared once. The rearrangement joins TRBV15 to TRBJ2-5, with 7 bases aligning to TRBD2. The ends lost 1 base at V and 7 bases at J; junction bases unmatched: 9. CDR1 LNHNV and CDR2 YYDKDF come from the germline V gene (reference sequence). The CDR3 has 15 residues. CDR3 region: CATSRVSSGSGTQYF. The CDR3 DNA sequence: TGTGCCACCAGCAGAGTTTCTAGCGGTTCAGGGACCCAGTACTTC.

V gene TRBV21-1 combines with J gene TRBJ2-2; TRBD2, as called in the table, went unchecked against the DNA. TRBV21-1 has pseudogene status. The CDR3 consists of 17 residues. The CDR3 nucleotides are TGTGCCAGCAGCAAAGTTAAGACTAGCGGGGGGCCCGGGGAGCTGTTTTTT. Translation: CASSKVKTSGGPGELFF.